This is a list of T cell receptor beta chains from one sample in a study of identical twins. TCRdb itself ran the 5' RACE reads through MiXCR, one entry per CDR3 protein. The sample holds approximately 670,000 distinct CDR3 sequences, 6.1% seen once. The sample taken for sequencing was naive T cells sorted from blood. Every receptor here comes from a man younger than 30 in good health. CDR3s include the opening cysteine and the closing phenylalanine or tryptophan. The order of the fields is J gene, clone size, V gene, D gene, CDR3 protein, CDR3 DNA. The D gene is left open where the match is weak. The listing skips clone size in some rows; elsewhere it reads once, few, many or a size class.

TRBJ2-5 | - | TRBV7-2 | - | CASSLAGGGAIQETQYF | TGTGCCAGCAGCTTAGCTGGGGGCGGGGCCATCCAAGAGACCCAGTACTTC
TRBJ2-3 | - | TRBV7-2 | TRBD2 | CASMISGGYDTQYF | TGTGCCAGCATGATTAGCGGGGGTTATGATACGCAGTATTTT
TRBJ2-5 | few | TRBV12-3/TRBV12-4 | - | CASRLGPVETQYF | TGTGCCAGCAGACTTGGGCCTGTAGAGACCCAGTACTTC
TRBJ1-1 | many | TRBV7-2 | - | CASSLDAPGLLEAFF | TGTGCCAGCAGCTTAGATGCTCCAGGGCTCCTTGAAGCTTTCTTT
TRBJ1-5 | few | TRBV11-2 | - | CASSLDRPQHF | TGTGCCAGCAGCTTAGATAGGCCCCAGCATTTT
TRBJ2-7 | few | TRBV20-1 | TRBD1 | CSAREPTGGLYEQYF | TGCAGTGCTAGAGAGCCGACAGGGGGCCTATACGAGCAGTACTTC
TRBJ2-3 | - | TRBV5-1 | - | CASRSWWGANPSTDTQYF | TGCGCCAGCAGATCGTGGTGGGGGGCGAATCCTAGCACAGATACGCAGTATTTT
TRBJ1-1 | few | TRBV27 | TRBD1 | CASTGQGSEAFF | TGTGCCAGCACCGGACAGGGCTCTGAAGCTTTCTTT
TRBJ2-1 | few | TRBV11-2 | - | CASGLALNEQFF | TGTGCCAGCGGATTAGCTCTAAATGAGCAGTTCTTC
TRBJ2-1 | many | TRBV5-8 | - | CASSSRDSLYNEQFF | TGTGCCAGCAGCTCCCGGGACTCCCTTTACAATGAGCAGTTCTTC
TRBJ1-1 | - | TRBV30 | - | CAWSVIGGTEAFF | TGTGCCTGGAGTGTTATAGGGGGAACTGAAGCTTTCTTT
TRBJ2-1 | - | TRBV27 | TRBD2 | CASSPGTSGYDEQFF | TGTGCCAGCAGTCCCGGGACTAGCGGGTACGATGAGCAGTTCTTC
TRBJ2-7 | few | TRBV7-2 | - | CASSLVSTGVYEQYF | TGTGCCAGCAGCTTAGTTTCGACAGGAGTGTACGAGCAGTACTTC
TRBJ2-3 | - | TRBV6-5 | - | CASCQWGADTQYF | TGTGCCAGCTGTCAGTGGGGGGCAGATACGCAGTATTTT
TRBJ2-3 | many | TRBV24-1 | TRBD1 | CATSDTGGTDTQYF | TGTGCCACCAGTGATACAGGGGGCACAGATACGCAGTATTTT
TRBJ2-2 | - | TRBV12-3/TRBV12-4 | TRBD1 | CASSWGTGSTGELFF | TGTGCCAGCAGTTGGGGGACAGGGAGCACCGGGGAGCTGTTTTTT
TRBJ2-5 | - | TRBV4-2 | - | CASSPYPGTEETQYF | TGTGCCAGCAGCCCTTACCCGGGTACGGAAGAGACCCAGTACTTC
TRBJ2-1 | - | TRBV7-2 | - | CASSVRYGSYNEQFF | TGTGCCAGCAGCGTCCGGTATGGCTCCTACAATGAGCAGTTCTTC
TRBJ2-3 | - | TRBV20-1 | TRBD2 | CSASKREGRRTDTQYF | TGCAGTGCTAGTAAGCGGGAGGGTCGCCGAACAGATACGCAGTATTTT
TRBJ2-3 | many | TRBV11-1 | - | CASSRTAADTQYF | TGTGCCAGCAGCCGGACAGCCGCAGATACGCAGTATTTT
TRBJ2-4 | - | TRBV28 | - | CASSSPGQRAKNIQYF | TGTGCCAGCAGTTCCCCGGGACAACGAGCCAAAAACATTCAGTACTTC
TRBJ1-5 | - | TRBV12-3/TRBV12-4 | - | CASTAGGAPQHF | TGTGCCAGCACCGCAGGCGGTGCGCCCCAGCATTTT
TRBJ2-2 | few | TRBV7-9 | TRBD1 | CASSSPRDRALFRELFF | TGTGCCAGCAGCAGTCCCCGGGACAGGGCCCTTTTCAGGGAGCTGTTTTTT
TRBJ2-3 | few | TRBV12-3/TRBV12-4 | - | CASSAAGTGNTQYF | TGTGCCAGCAGTGCCGCCGGGACGGGAAATACGCAGTATTTT
TRBJ1-1 | many | TRBV5-5 | - | CASSLVRWDNMKNTEAFF | TGTGCCAGCAGCTTGGTTAGGTGGGACAATATGAAGAACACTGAAGCTTTCTTT
TRBJ1-2 | many | TRBV6-1 | - | CASSERVAGHFGYTF | TGTGCCAGCAGTGAAAGGGTAGCGGGCCACTTTGGCTACACCTTC
TRBJ2-1 | few | TRBV7-8 | - | CASSLRRDHNEQFF | TGTGCCAGCAGCCTAAGGAGGGACCACAATGAGCAGTTCTTC
TRBJ1-5 | few | TRBV27 | - | CASTVRGVTYSNQPQHF | TGTGCCAGCACCGTCAGGGGCGTCACTTATAGCAATCAGCCCCAGCATTTT